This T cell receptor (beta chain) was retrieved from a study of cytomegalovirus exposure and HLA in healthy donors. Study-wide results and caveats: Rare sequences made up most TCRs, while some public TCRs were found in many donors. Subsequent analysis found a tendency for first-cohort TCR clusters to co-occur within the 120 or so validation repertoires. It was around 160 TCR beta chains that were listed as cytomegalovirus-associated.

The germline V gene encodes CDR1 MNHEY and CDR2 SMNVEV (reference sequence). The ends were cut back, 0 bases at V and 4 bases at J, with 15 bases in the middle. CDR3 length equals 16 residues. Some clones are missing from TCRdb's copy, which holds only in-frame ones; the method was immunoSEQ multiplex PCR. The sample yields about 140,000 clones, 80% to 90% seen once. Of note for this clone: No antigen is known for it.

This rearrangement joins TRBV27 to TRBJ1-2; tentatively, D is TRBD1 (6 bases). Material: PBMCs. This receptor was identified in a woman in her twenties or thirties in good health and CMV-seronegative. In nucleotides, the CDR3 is TGTGCCAGCAGTTTATCGGGGCAGGGGATCGTCTATGGCTACACCTTC. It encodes CASSLSGQGIVYGYTF.